Each of the 13 T cell receptor beta chains below was sequenced from the same sample in a study of shared clonotypes between healthy human individuals. The protocol was immunoSEQ multiplex PCR, while the TCRdb copy is restricted to in-frame clones and leaves out a portion. The sample holds more than 2 million clones; 80% to 95% are singletons and the top ten take more than 1.5%. Terminally differentiated effector memory CD45RA+ cells were excluded from the naive CD8 cells, which were CD45RO-negative and positively selected for CCR7. Sequencing was performed on naive CD8+ T cells from PBMCs. The receptors come from a man between 18 and 29 years old in good health. Some clones in this sample may be carry-over from other donors' samples.

The chain combines TRBV28 with TRBJ2-7; 10 bases agree with TRBD2. J lost 5 bases, V lost 8 bases, and 6 bases had no gene match. Germline lookup yields CDR1 MDHEN and CDR2 SYDVKM. The CDR3 consists of 13 residues. Here the CDR3 reads CASSGLASNEQYF. The CDR3 nucleotides read TGTGCCAGCTCGGGACTAGCGTCCAACGAGCAGTACTTC.

V usage is TRBV9 and J usage is TRBJ2-1, with TRBD1 matching 11 bases. V gave up 0 bases and J gave up 7 bases; unmatched junction bases: 15. CDR1 is SGDLS and CDR2 is YYNGEE in the germline V gene. The CDR3 spans 19 residues. CDR3 nucleotide sequence: TGTGCCAGCAGCGTAGCGAGGTCAACTATGGACAGGGGGCGGAATGAGCAGTTCTTC. Protein product: CASSVARSTMDRGRNEQFF.

The chain uses TRBV10-3 and TRBJ2-7, with D tentatively TRBD2 (5 bases). The CDR3 loop spans 15 amino acids. Per germline, CDR1 ENHRY and CDR2 SYGVKD. V lost 6 bases, J lost 6 bases, and 21 bases lay in between. CDR3 nucleotides: TGTGCCATCAGCTACGCCGCCCGGGTCGGAGGCGAGCAGTACTTC. This gives the protein CAISYAARVGGEQYF.

V and J are TRBV12-1 and TRBJ1-3; TRBD1, the table's D call, lacks a check against the DNA. TRBV12-1 counts as a pseudogene. The CDR3 is 16 amino acids. Here the CDR3 DNA reads TGTGCCAGCAGCGCTCGACAGGGGGAAGCAAGAAACACCATATATTTT. Protein product: CASSARQGEARNTIYF.

This chain links TRBV7-8 with TRBJ2-1; 7 bases map to TRBD2. The V and J ends lost 5 bases and 0 bases, in that order; junction bases with no gene match: 13. CDR1 and CDR2 (germline): SGHVS, FQNEAQ. The CDR3 is made up of 18 amino acids. The CDR3 loop is CASSPLPTGTISYNEQFF. The CDR3 nucleotides are TGTGCCAGCAGCCCTCTTCCTACCGGGACTATCTCCTACAATGAGCAGTTCTTC.

The CDR3 DNA reads as TGTGCCAGCAGTGAAGTTTTAGAACTAGCGGGACGGGAGACCCAGTACTTC. This gives the protein CASSEVLELAGRETQYF. The chain employs TRBV2 and TRBJ2-5, with 10 bases that match TRBD2. Trimming removed 1 base from V and 5 bases from J; junction bases left unmatched: 10. The CDR3 runs 17 residues. Germline V gene lookup returns CDR1 SNHLY and CDR2 FYNNEI.

V is TRBV10-3 and J is TRBJ1-1, with D uncertain. Germline V gene sequence: CDR1 ENHRY, CDR2 SYGVKD. CDR3 length equals 14 residues. V lost 5 bases and J lost 6, with 16 bases in between. CDR3: CAISLSSEPSEAFF. The CDR3 bases are TGTGCCATCAGTCTTTCATCTGAACCGTCTGAAGCTTTCTTT.

This rearrangement joins TRBV15 to TRBJ1-2, with D perhaps matching TRBD1 (6 bases). V lost 9 bases and J 5 bases, leaving 10 bases between the germline ends. This CDR3 contains 11 residues. CDR1 and CDR2 (germline): LNHNV, YYDKDF (reference sequence). This CDR3 reads CATRGGYGYTF. The CDR3 DNA reads as TGTGCCACTCGAGGGGGTTATGGCTACACCTTC.

This rearrangement joins TRBV6-5 to TRBJ2-7; 7 bases align to TRBD2. Germline V lookup: CDR1 MNHEY, CDR2 SVGAGI. This CDR3 has 15 residues. V shed 0 bases and J 4 bases; nucleotides not matched to a gene: 6. DNA of the CDR3: TGTGCCAGCAGTTACTCGGCGGGAGTGGTGTACGAGCAGTACTTC. It encodes CASSYSAGVVYEQYF.

This clone was seen just once. This sequence joins TRBV28 and TRBJ1-2; 7 nucleotides agree with TRBD1. Germline V gene lookup returns CDR1 MDHEN and CDR2 SYDVKM. The CDR3 has 12 amino acids. The V segment lost 8 bases and the J segment 8 bases; nucleotides outside the gene matches: 8. The CDR3: CASGPTGDGYTF. The CDR3 nucleotides are TGTGCCAGCGGCCCCACAGGGGACGGCTACACCTTC.

The chain uses TRBV9 and TRBJ2-1; 7 nucleotides agree with TRBD2. The CDR3 covers 15 residues. Germline V CDR1 and CDR2: SGDLS, YYNGEE. Trimming removed 6 bases from V and 7 bases from J; junction bases left unmatched: 13. The DNA for the CDR3 is TGTGCCAGCAATGGGGCGGGAGAGGTCTGGAATGAGCAGTTCTTC. Translated: CASNGAGEVWNEQFF. The full variable domain, in which reference TRBV9 and TRBJ2-1 provide the parts outside the CDR3, is DSGVTQTPKHLITATGQRVTLRCSPRSGDLSVYWYQQSLDQGLQFLIQYYNGEERAKGNILERFSAQQFPDLHSELNLSSLELGDSALYFCASNGAGEVWNEQFFGPGTRLTVL.

A few counts support this clone. This rearrangement joins TRBV29-1 to TRBJ1-1, with D uncertain. CDR1 and CDR2 from the germline V gene are SQVTM and ANQGSEA. V was clipped by 3 bases and J by 7 bases, with 21 bases between them. The CDR3 is 15 amino acids. This CDR3 is CSVEWWTKGDFEAFF. The CDR3 DNA reads TGCAGCGTTGAGTGGTGGACCAAGGGAGACTTTGAAGCTTTCTTT.

The V and J genes are TRBV27 and TRBJ1-2, with D possibly being TRBD1 (6 bases). Germline V gene data show CDR1 as MNHEY and CDR2 as SMNVEV (reference sequence). Trimming shortened V by 6 bases and J by 4 bases, and 15 bases separated the two germline ends. CDR3 length: 14 residues. The chain's CDR3 is CASRGRDTIYGYTF. In DNA form, the CDR3 reads TGTGCCAGCAGGGGCAGGGACACCATCTATGGCTACACCTTC.